Shown below are 2 T cell receptor beta chains from a single sample sequenced in a study of T cells after yellow fever vaccination. MiXCR, applied by TCRdb to the 5' RACE reads, yields one record per CDR3 protein. The sample contains some 350,000 distinct CDR3 sequences, about 4% of which appear only once. This sample comprised PBMCs, obtained 5 days after the yellow fever booster vaccination. These receptor sequences come from a man younger than 35 who received the YFV17D yellow fever vaccine.

The CDR3 here is CASSLARGGTHNEQFF. The CDR3 DNA follows: TGCGCCAGCAGCTTGGCTCGGGGGGGGACTCACAATGAGCAGTTCTTC. This chain uses TRBV5-1 with TRBJ2-1, with 8 bases fitting TRBD2. After removal of 0 bases from V and 5 bases from J, the junction contained 7 bases not matched to a gene. CDR1 is SGHRS, CDR2 YFSETQ, per germline. The CDR3 loop spans 16 amino acids.

The chain recombines TRBV6-5 with TRBJ2-5; D unclear. Germline-derived CDR1 and CDR2 are MNHEY and SVGAGI. CDR3 length equals 14 residues. The germline V and J ends were trimmed by 0 bases and 4 bases, with 9 bases remaining between them. This CDR3 reads CASSYSSVRETQYF. The DNA of the CDR3 is TGTGCCAGCAGTTACTCGTCAGTACGAGAGACCCAGTACTTC.